The 21 T cell receptor beta chains in this list originate from one sample, sequenced in a study of PD-L1 blockade in urothelial cancer. Documented time point: peripheral blood 6 weeks after treatment start. Some clones are missing from TCRdb's copy, which holds only in-frame ones; the method was immunoSEQ multiplex PCR. The table includes 30,000 or so clones, roughly nine tenths detected once. The sample was PBMCs, taken around atezolizumab (anti-PD-L1) treatment. The source is an elderly man with urothelial cancer.

The V call is TRBV7-2, the J call TRBJ2-1, with TRBD2 matching over 14 bases. The CDR3 loop spans 16 amino acids. CDR1 and CDR2 from the germline V gene are SGHTA and FQGNSA. Trimming at V came to 5 bases and at J to 4 bases, leaving 4 bases not matched to a gene. The CDR3 DNA is TGTGCCAGCAGCCGACTAGCGGGAGGGTGGTACAATGAGCAGTTCTTC. This gives the protein CASSRLAGGWYNEQFF.

This clone showed up just once. The chain is built from TRBV11-2 and TRBJ2-7, with TRBD2 as a possible D gene (6 bases). CDR1 is SGHAT and CDR2 is FQNNGV in the germline V gene. The CDR3 covers 15 residues. Trimming left V 5 bases short and J 1 base short, with 15 bases between. CDR3 residues: CASSPQIGTSYEQYF. CDR3 sequence (DNA): TGTGCCAGCAGCCCACAGATCGGGACTTCCTACGAGCAGTACTTC.

V and J are TRBV30 and TRBJ2-6; 8 positions match TRBD1. CDR1 GTSNPN and CDR2 SVGIG come from the germline V gene (reference sequence). The J segment lost 0 bases and the V segment lost 0 bases, leaving 4 bases of the junction unmatched. This CDR3 region has 17 residues. CDR3: CAWSVGQASSGANVLTF. Here the CDR3 DNA reads TGTGCCTGGAGTGTGGGACAGGCAAGCTCTGGGGCCAACGTCCTGACTTTC.

The chain uses TRBV4-1 and TRBJ2-7; D might be TRBD2 (5 bases). V dropped 4 bases and J dropped 3 bases, with 16 bases sitting between them. Germline CDR1 and CDR2: MGHRA and YSYEKL. There are 15 residues in the CDR3. CDR3 amino acids: CASSPHGKLDYEQYF. The CDR3 DNA is TGCGCCAGCAGCCCCCACGGGAAATTGGACTACGAGCAGTACTTC.

The chain is built from TRBV30 and TRBJ2-3, with 12 bases that match TRBD1. The CDR3 is 17 amino acids. Germline V gene sequence: CDR1 GTSNPN, CDR2 SVGIG (reference sequence). V lost 3 bases, J lost 7 bases, and 14 bases stayed unmatched. CDR3 DNA sequence: TGTGCCTGGAGGACCTCCCGGGACAGGGGGCCAAAGAATACGCAGTATTTT. Protein: CAWRTSRDRGPKNTQYF.

The CDR3 sequence: CASSVDRVDQPQHF. For the CDR3, the DNA is TGTGCCAGCAGCGTGGACAGGGTGGATCAGCCCCAGCATTTT. This chain joins TRBV6-1 and TRBJ1-5; 8 bases fit TRBD1. This CDR3 is 14 amino acids long. The J segment lost 5 bases and the V segment lost 6 bases, leaving 6 bases of the junction unmatched. Germline V gene sequence: CDR1 MNHNS, CDR2 SASEGT.

The chain has TRBV10-3 and TRBJ2-3, with TRBD2 matching 9 bases. After removal of 6 bases from V and 0 bases from J, the junction contained 13 bases not matched to a gene. CDR1 is ENHRY and CDR2 is SYGVKD in the germline V gene. The CDR3 has 18 residues. The CDR3 sequence: CAIRWLAGPGSSTDTQYF. The CDR3 coding sequence is TGTGCCATCAGATGGCTAGCGGGACCGGGCTCTAGCACAGATACGCAGTATTTT.

Only one count was recorded for this clone. CDR3 nucleotide sequence: TGTGCCACCAGCAGAGCGTGGGATGGGACTAGCGGGAGGAGGACCTACAATGAGCAGTTCTTC. Its translation is CATSRAWDGTSGRRTYNEQFF. The rearrangement joins TRBV15 to TRBJ2-1, with 15 bases identical to TRBD2. V was pared by 1 base and J by 2 bases, with 12 bases of the junction left unmatched. CDR1 and CDR2 (germline): LNHNV, YYDKDF (reference sequence). The CDR3 sequence is 21 residues long.

Only a few counts were recorded for this clone. The V and J genes are TRBV19 and TRBJ1-5; D might be TRBD1 (5 bases). Per the germline V gene, CDR1 is LNHDA and CDR2 is SQIVND (reference sequence). The CDR3 has 16 amino acids. Trimming took off 4 bases at V and 0 bases at J, with 13 bases between the two ends. CDR3 sequence: CASSTPGGASNQPQHF. For the CDR3, the DNA is TGTGCCAGTAGTACCCCCGGCGGGGCTAGCAATCAGCCCCAGCATTTT.

This clone was counted between two and nine times. The chain has TRBV5-4 and TRBJ2-7, with D maybe TRBD2 (6 bases). Between the trimmed V and J ends, which lost 2 bases and 6 bases, there was a span of 15 bases. CDR1 is SGHNT, CDR2 YYREEE, per germline (reference sequence). The CDR3 length is 14 residues. Here the CDR3 reads CASSLILEGGEQYF. The CDR3 bases are TGTGCCAGCAGCTTAATACTAGAGGGAGGCGAGCAGTACTTC.

This clone occurred once. The chain employs TRBV21-1 and TRBJ1-2; the tabulated D call, TRBD1, remains unverified against the DNA. TRBV21-1 is given as a pseudogene. The CDR3 is 16 residues long. CDR3 amino acids: CASSKEGSGPNYGYTF. The CDR3 DNA reads TGTGCCAGCAGCAAAGAGGGGTCCGGACCGAACTATGGCTACACCTTC.

The V call is TRBV27, the J call TRBJ2-3; D is perhaps TRBD1 (5 bases). The length of the CDR3 is 15 residues. Germline V gene lookup returns CDR1 MNHEY and CDR2 SMNVEV (reference sequence). V shed 2 bases and J shed 3 bases, with 12 bases lying between them. The CDR3 spells CASSLQGRFTDTQYF. The CDR3 coding sequence is TGTGCCAGCAGTTTACAGGGTAGATTTACAGATACGCAGTATTTT.

This sequence joins TRBV18 and TRBJ1-2; D is undetermined. The CDR3 runs 18 residues. Trimming cost V 0 bases and J 0 bases, with 17 bases left between them. CDR1 is KGHSH and CDR2 is LQKENI in the germline V gene. CDR3 in DNA: TGTGCCAGCTCACCACCGAGCGGGCGGGTACCACCTAACTATGGCTACACCTTC. It specifies CASSPPSGRVPPNYGYTF.

The chain couples TRBV2 to TRBJ2-7; tentative D call: TRBD2 (5 bases). Per germline, CDR1 SNHLY and CDR2 FYNNEI. The V and J ends lost 8 bases and 2 bases respectively, with 13 bases between them. The CDR3 is 13 amino acids. CDR3 amino acids: CASSPSGPYEQYF. CDR3 nucleotide sequence: TGTGCCAGCTCCCCCAGCGGACCCTACGAGCAGTACTTC.

The chain recombines TRBV19 with TRBJ2-5, with D tentatively TRBD1 (6 bases). The CDR3 spans 15 residues. Germline V gene sequence: CDR1 LNHDA, CDR2 SQIVND (reference sequence). Trimming removed 5 bases at V and 5 bases at J, with 18 bases between. The CDR3 nucleotides read TGTGCCAGTAGTTCCGACCCAGGGGTGCAGGAGACCCAGTACTTC. It encodes CASSSDPGVQETQYF.

The V call is TRBV5-4, the J call TRBJ1-1; TRBD1 aligns across 8 bases. The ends lost 4 bases at V and 6 bases at J; junction bases unmatched: 5. Germline V gives CDR1 SGHNT, CDR2 YYREEE (reference sequence). There are 13 residues in the CDR3. The CDR3 sequence is CASSLQGGPEAFF. CDR3 DNA: TGTGCCAGCAGCCTACAGGGGGGCCCTGAAGCTTTCTTT.

This chain links TRBV18 with TRBJ2-2; TRBD2 matches at 7 bases. The germline gives CDR1 KGHSH, CDR2 LQKENI. The CDR3 length is 19 residues. With 6 bases clipped from V and 4 bases from J, the junction kept 20 bases outside the gene matches. CDR3 nucleotides: TGTGCCAGCTCCCCTACCGGGACTATAGCTTGGGTCGGCACCGGGGAGCTGTTTTTT. Translated, it gives CASSPTGTIAWVGTGELFF.

The chain employs TRBV5-1 and TRBJ1-1; D is undetermined. With 1 base removed from V and 1 base from J, the gap between germline ends came to 11 bases. CDR1 and CDR2 from the germline V gene are SGHRS and YFSETQ. This CDR3 has 15 residues. CDR3 coding DNA: TGCGCCAGCAGCTTGACGAGCGCAGCGAACACTGAAGCTTTCTTT. This encodes CASSLTSAANTEAFF.

This clone was seen a single time. The chain couples TRBV29-1 to TRBJ2-5, with TRBD2 as a possible D gene (6 bases). The CDR3 is 13 residues long. The V end lost 7 bases, the J end lost 2 bases, and 14 bases lay between the germline ends. The germline CDR1 and CDR2 sequences are SQVTM and ANQGSEA. This CDR3 is CSAQRVLQETQYF. CDR3 DNA sequence: TGCAGCGCACAGCGGGTCCTTCAAGAGACCCAGTACTTC.

This rearrangement joins TRBV29-1 to TRBJ2-1, with D hard to call. CDR3 length equals 14 residues. In germline, CDR1 is SQVTM, CDR2 ANQGSEA. Trimming stripped 4 bases from V and 0 bases from J, with 10 bases between. CDR3 in DNA: TGCAGCGTTGCTATTAGTAGCTCCTACAATGAGCAGTTCTTC. Protein: CSVAISSSYNEQFF.

This clone was counted only a few times. This chain uses TRBV7-9 with TRBJ2-3, with 7 bases aligning to TRBD1. This CDR3 region has 14 residues. In germline, CDR1 is SEHNR, CDR2 FQNEAQ (reference sequence). V lost 3 bases, J lost 2 bases, and 2 bases stayed unmatched. The CDR3 bases are TGTGCCAGCAGCTTTGGGACAGTCACAGATACGCAGTATTTT. Its protein product is CASSFGTVTDTQYF. Supplemented by reference TRBV7-9 and TRBJ2-3, the full variable domain reads DTGVSQNPRHKITKRGQNVTFRCDPISEHNRLYWYRQTLGQGPEFLTYFQNEAQLEKSRLLSDRFSAERPKGSFSTLEIQRTEQGDSAMYLCASSFGTVTDTQYFGPGTRLTVL.